The next 20 T cell receptor beta chains were all read from a single sample in a study of human versus mouse CDR3 diversity and MHC coevolution. Generated by immunoSEQ multiplex PCR, the TCRdb table keeps only in-frame clones and is missing some. The sample yields 80,000 or so clones, 85% to 95% seen once. Specimen: naive CD4+ T cells from blood. The subset here: CD45RO-negative CD62L-positive naive CD4 T cells. These receptors were obtained from a person aged 25-75 years in good health.

The rearrangement uses TRBV7-2 and TRBJ1-2, with D hard to call. The V end lost 5 bases, the J end lost 2 bases, and 9 bases lay between the germline ends. Germline CDR1 is SGHTA and CDR2 is FQGNSA. The CDR3 spans 13 residues. CDR3 nucleotide sequence: TGTGCCAGCAGCATAACGGGGAACTATGGCTACACCTTC. Translated: CASSITGNYGYTF. Filled out from reference TRBV7-2 and TRBJ1-2, the complete variable domain reads GAGVSQSPSNKVTEKGKDVELRCDPISGHTALYWYRQSLGQGLEFLIYFQGNSAPDKSGLPSDRFSAERTGGSVSTLTIQRTQQEDSAVYLCASSITGNYGYTFGSGTRLTVV.

DNA of the CDR3: TGTGCCAGCAGCTTAGCCACAGGGGGAAATTTCTATGGCTACACCTTC. This sequence encodes CASSLATGGNFYGYTF. The rearrangement joins TRBV7-2 to TRBJ1-2; 8 positions agree with TRBD1. Germline V gene data show CDR1 as SGHTA and CDR2 as FQGNSA. Losses at the gene ends were 0 bases for V and 4 bases for J; bases not matched to a gene: 7. The CDR3 is 16 residues long.

The chain carries TRBV9 and TRBJ2-7, with D tentatively TRBD2 (5 bases). The CDR3 spans 13 residues. Per germline, CDR1 SGDLS and CDR2 YYNGEE. Trimming took 3 bases from V and 5 from J, leaving 12 bases between them. CDR3 residues: CASSAGPGDEQYF. The CDR3 nucleotides read TGTGCCAGCAGCGCGGGCCCCGGGGACGAGCAGTACTTC.

The genes are TRBV19 and TRBJ1-5; D unresolved. Germline V gene sequence: CDR1 LNHDA, CDR2 SQIVND (reference sequence). With 4 bases removed from V and 10 bases from J, the gap between germline ends came to 14 bases. This CDR3 has 13 residues. The CDR3, as DNA: TGTGCCAGTAGTAAATTAACTACACGTCCCCAGCATTTT. It codes for CASSKLTTRPQHF.

The V gene is TRBV9, the J gene TRBJ2-7, with TRBD2 identical over 10 bases. The CDR3 extends over 14 amino acids. Germline V CDR1 and CDR2: SGDLS, YYNGEE. The V and J ends lost 3 bases and 2 bases, in that order; junction bases with no gene match: 2. DNA of the CDR3: TGTGCCAGCAGCGCCGGGACTAGCGCCTACGAGCAGTACTTC. Its translation: CASSAGTSAYEQYF. Combining the CDR3 with reference TRBV9 and TRBJ2-7 gives the whole variable domain DSGVTQTPKHLITATGQRVTLRCSPRSGDLSVYWYQQSLDQGLQFLIQYYNGEERAKGNILERFSAQQFPDLHSELNLSSLELGDSALYFCASSAGTSAYEQYFGPGTRLTVT.

The chain joins TRBV5-1 to TRBJ2-2, with D perhaps TRBD1 (10 bases). CDR1 and CDR2 (germline): SGHRS, YFSETQ. CDR3 size: 20 residues. The ends were cut back, 4 bases at V and 4 bases at J, with 29 bases in the middle. The CDR3 DNA is TGCGCCAGCAGCCGCCGGGACAGGGGTGCAGCGGGGGGAGGCACCGGGGAGCTGTTTTTT. This translates into CASSRRDRGAAGGGTGELFF.

This chain uses TRBV5-1 with TRBJ1-4; 8 bases line up with TRBD1. From germline, CDR1 is SGHRS and CDR2 YFSETQ. This CDR3 is built from 14 residues. Trimming removed 4 bases from V and 3 bases from J; junction bases left unmatched: 2. CDR3 protein: CASSQGQANEKLFF. In DNA, the CDR3 is TGCGCCAGCAGCCAGGGACAGGCTAATGAAAAACTGTTTTTT.

V is TRBV19 and J is TRBJ1-2; D possibly corresponds to TRBD1 (5 bases). V gave up 5 bases and J gave up 4 bases, with 11 bases separating them. The CDR3 length is 13 residues. Looked up from germline, CDR1 is LNHDA and CDR2 is SQIVND (reference sequence). The CDR3 nucleotides read TGTGCCAGTAGTGAGAAGGGGCCCTATGGCTACACCTTC. Translated: CASSEKGPYGYTF.

DNA for the CDR3: TGTGCCAGCAGCTTAGTTCGGGACAGCCCAGCCAAAAACATTCAGTACTTC. It translates to CASSLVRDSPAKNIQYF. The V gene is TRBV7-2, the J gene TRBJ2-4; 7 bases map to TRBD1. This CDR3 is 17 amino acids long. The ends lost 1 base at V and 0 bases at J; junction bases unmatched: 6. The germline CDR1 and CDR2 sequences are SGHTA and FQGNSA.

This clone was seen only once. This rearrangement joins TRBV2 to TRBJ2-7; maybe TRBD1 (6 bases). Trimming removed 6 bases from V and 0 bases from J, with 12 bases in between. From germline, CDR1 is SNHLY and CDR2 FYNNEI. This CDR3 spans 14 amino acids. DNA of the CDR3: TGTGCCAGCAGAGCCACAGGGTCCTCCTACGAGCAGTACTTC. Translated, it gives CASRATGSSYEQYF.

The genes are TRBV6-5 and TRBJ1-6, with unresolved D. Germline CDR1 MNHEY, CDR2 SVGAGI. The V and J ends lost 0 bases and 7 bases respectively, with 10 bases between them. This CDR3 comprises 15 residues. The CDR3 sequence: CASSYSSSGNSPLHF. CDR3 coding DNA: TGTGCCAGCAGTTACTCGTCCAGCGGGAATTCACCCCTCCACTTT.

This chain connects TRBV5-4 to TRBJ2-1, with 9 bases matching TRBD2. V gave up 2 bases and J gave up 7 bases; unmatched junction bases: 4. Germline V gives CDR1 SGHNT, CDR2 YYREEE (reference sequence). CDR3 size: 14 residues. The CDR3 here is CASSLAGGQNEQFF. In nucleotides, the CDR3 is TGTGCCAGCAGCTTAGCGGGAGGTCAGAATGAGCAGTTCTTC. Together with reference TRBV5-4 and TRBJ2-1, the CDR3 gives the full variable domain: ETGVTQSPTHLIKTRGQQVTLRCSSQSGHNTVSWYQQALGQGPQFIFQYYREEENGRGNFPPRFSGLQFPNYSSELNVNALELDDSALYLCASSLAGGQNEQFFGPGTRLTVL.

This clone was counted once. V and J are TRBV9 and TRBJ2-5; 8 nucleotides agree with TRBD1. The J segment lost 4 bases and the V segment lost 0 bases, leaving 11 bases of the junction unmatched. Looked up from germline, CDR1 is SGDLS and CDR2 is YYNGEE. The CDR3 extends over 17 amino acids. CDR3 sequence: CASSVDPGGAVLETQYF. The CDR3 DNA sequence: TGTGCCAGCAGCGTAGACCCAGGGGGCGCAGTGTTAGAGACCCAGTACTTC.

The chain uses TRBV18 and TRBJ2-1, with D tentatively TRBD2 (5 bases). The V end lost 3 bases, the J end lost 5 bases, and 20 bases lay between the germline ends. The CDR3 totals 17 residues. The V gene's germline CDR1 is KGHSH and CDR2 LQKENI. The CDR3, as DNA: TGTGCCAGCTCACCGTCGTCTAGGCGGGTGTCCCACAATGAGCAGTTCTTC. It is translated as CASSPSSRRVSHNEQFF.

V is TRBV7-3 and J is TRBJ2-7; D not resolved. The CDR3 contains 15 residues. CDR1 is SGHTA, CDR2 FQGTGA, per germline. Trimming cost V 2 bases and J 2 bases, with 13 bases left between them. DNA of the CDR3: TGTGCCAGCAGCTTAGGCGACACCTATACCTACGAGCAGTACTTC. Residues: CASSLGDTYTYEQYF.

The CDR3 DNA is TGTGCCAGCAGCGAAGGTGGACAGGGTGGTTCCGAGCAGTACTTC. Amino acids: CASSEGGQGGSEQYF. This sequence joins TRBV5-5 and TRBJ2-7, with 8 nucleotides matching TRBD1. The germline V gene has CDR1 SGHKS and CDR2 YYEKEE (reference sequence). Trimming at V came to 4 bases and at J to 6 bases, leaving 12 bases not matched to a gene. This CDR3 is 15 amino acids long.

V and J are TRBV1 and TRBJ2-1; the DNA was not compared with TRBD2, the D call given in the table. TRBV1 is annotated as a pseudogene. This CDR3 has 20 residues. CDR3 residues: CTSSQESSEGGTSGCNEQFF. For the CDR3, the DNA is TGCACCAGCAGCCAAGAAAGTTCGGAGGGGGGGACTAGCGGGTGCAATGAGCAGTTCTTC.

This chain uses TRBV5-6 with TRBJ1-5; tentatively, D is TRBD1 (5 bases). This CDR3 is built from 15 residues. The germline V gene has CDR1 SGHDT and CDR2 YYEEEE. V lost 4 bases and J lost 2, with 13 bases in between. DNA of the CDR3: TGTGCCAGCAGCCGACAGTTGTTAGGCAATCAGCCCCAGCATTTT. Residues: CASSRQLLGNQPQHF.

This chain joins TRBV18 and TRBJ2-7, with D tentatively TRBD2 (5 bases). Trimming removed 6 bases from V and 2 bases from J, with 14 bases in between. Germline CDR1 reads KGHSH; CDR2 reads LQKENI. The CDR3 runs 14 residues. CDR3 coding DNA: TGTGCCAGCTCCGCCTCGAACGGGGCCTACGAGCAGTACTTC. Its protein product is CASSASNGAYEQYF.

The chain couples TRBV21-1 to TRBJ2-1; TRBD1 reflects the table's D call only, with no check against the DNA. TRBV21-1 is assigned pseudogene status. The CDR3 extends over 15 amino acids. DNA of the CDR3: TGTGCCAGCAGCAAAGCACCTAGACAGAGCGATGAGCAGTTCTTC. Its protein is CASSKAPRQSDEQFF.